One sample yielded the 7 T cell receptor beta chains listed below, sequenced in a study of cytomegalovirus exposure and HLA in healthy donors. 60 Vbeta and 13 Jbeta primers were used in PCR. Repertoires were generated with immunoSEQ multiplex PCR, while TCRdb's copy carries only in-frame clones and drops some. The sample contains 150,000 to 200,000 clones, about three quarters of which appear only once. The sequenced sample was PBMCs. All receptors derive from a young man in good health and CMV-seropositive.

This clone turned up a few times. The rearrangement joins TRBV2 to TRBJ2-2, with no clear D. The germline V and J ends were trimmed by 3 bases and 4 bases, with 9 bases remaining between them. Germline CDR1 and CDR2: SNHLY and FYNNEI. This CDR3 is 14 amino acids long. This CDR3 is CASSDRFVTGELFF. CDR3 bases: TGTGCCAGCAGTGACCGGTTCGTCACCGGGGAGCTGTTTTTT.

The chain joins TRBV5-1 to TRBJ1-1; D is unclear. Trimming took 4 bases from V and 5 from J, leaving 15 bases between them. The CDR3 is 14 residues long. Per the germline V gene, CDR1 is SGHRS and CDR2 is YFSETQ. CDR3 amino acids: CASSRGGDWTEAFF. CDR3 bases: TGCGCCAGCAGCCGAGGCGGGGATTGGACTGAAGCTTTCTTT.

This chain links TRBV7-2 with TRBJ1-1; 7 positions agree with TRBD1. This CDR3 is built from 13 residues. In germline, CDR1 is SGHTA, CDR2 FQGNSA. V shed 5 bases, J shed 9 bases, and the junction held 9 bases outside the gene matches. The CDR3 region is CASSLRTGDKAFF. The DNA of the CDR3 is TGTGCCAGCAGCCTCCGGACAGGCGACAAAGCTTTCTTT.

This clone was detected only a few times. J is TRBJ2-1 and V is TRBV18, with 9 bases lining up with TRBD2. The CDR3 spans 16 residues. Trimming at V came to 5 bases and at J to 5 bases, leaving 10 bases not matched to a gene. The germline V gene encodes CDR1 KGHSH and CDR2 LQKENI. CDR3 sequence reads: CASSALLAGTDNEQFF. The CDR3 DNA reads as TGTGCCAGCTCAGCCTTACTAGCGGGCACCGACAATGAGCAGTTCTTC.

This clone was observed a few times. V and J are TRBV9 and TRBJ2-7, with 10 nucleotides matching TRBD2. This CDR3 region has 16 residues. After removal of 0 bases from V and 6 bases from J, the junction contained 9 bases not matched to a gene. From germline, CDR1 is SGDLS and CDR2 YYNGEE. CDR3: CASSVAPAGGLREQYF. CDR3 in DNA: TGTGCCAGCAGCGTAGCTCCAGCGGGAGGGCTCCGCGAGCAGTACTTC.

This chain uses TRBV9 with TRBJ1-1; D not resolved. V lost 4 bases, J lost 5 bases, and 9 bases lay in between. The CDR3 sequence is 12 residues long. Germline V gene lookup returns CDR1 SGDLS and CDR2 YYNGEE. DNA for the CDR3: TGTGCCAGCAGCCGGGTGGATACTGAAGCTTTCTTT. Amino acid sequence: CASSRVDTEAFF.

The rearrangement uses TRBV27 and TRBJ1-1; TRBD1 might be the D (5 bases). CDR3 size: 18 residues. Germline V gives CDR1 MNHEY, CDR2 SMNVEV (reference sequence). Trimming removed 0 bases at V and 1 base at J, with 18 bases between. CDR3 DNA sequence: TGTGCCAGCAGTTTATCCTCCTTGGGGGGTCGATCGAACACTGAAGCTTTCTTT. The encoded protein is CASSLSSLGGRSNTEAFF.